This T cell receptor beta chain emerged from a study of T cell changes during pregnancy in multiple sclerosis. Here immunoSEQ multiplex PCR was the method, and the copy in TCRdb shows in-frame clones only, minus some. Here the sample spans under 50,000 clones, around nine tenths being singletons. Trimming left V 6 bases short and J 6 bases short, with 8 bases between. The CDR3 length is 11 residues. CDR1 is MRHNA and CDR2 is SNTAGT in the germline V gene. The material was CD4+ T cells from peripheral blood mononuclear cells, obtained in the second trimester of pregnancy. The V and J genes are TRBV6-4 and TRBJ1-1; D perhaps matches TRBD1 (6 bases). This clonotype was obtained from a female donor in good health, enrolled as a control in a pregnancy study. The CDR3 bases are TGTGCCAGCAGAGCAGGGGCTGAAGCTTTCTTT. Amino acids: CASRAGAEAFF.